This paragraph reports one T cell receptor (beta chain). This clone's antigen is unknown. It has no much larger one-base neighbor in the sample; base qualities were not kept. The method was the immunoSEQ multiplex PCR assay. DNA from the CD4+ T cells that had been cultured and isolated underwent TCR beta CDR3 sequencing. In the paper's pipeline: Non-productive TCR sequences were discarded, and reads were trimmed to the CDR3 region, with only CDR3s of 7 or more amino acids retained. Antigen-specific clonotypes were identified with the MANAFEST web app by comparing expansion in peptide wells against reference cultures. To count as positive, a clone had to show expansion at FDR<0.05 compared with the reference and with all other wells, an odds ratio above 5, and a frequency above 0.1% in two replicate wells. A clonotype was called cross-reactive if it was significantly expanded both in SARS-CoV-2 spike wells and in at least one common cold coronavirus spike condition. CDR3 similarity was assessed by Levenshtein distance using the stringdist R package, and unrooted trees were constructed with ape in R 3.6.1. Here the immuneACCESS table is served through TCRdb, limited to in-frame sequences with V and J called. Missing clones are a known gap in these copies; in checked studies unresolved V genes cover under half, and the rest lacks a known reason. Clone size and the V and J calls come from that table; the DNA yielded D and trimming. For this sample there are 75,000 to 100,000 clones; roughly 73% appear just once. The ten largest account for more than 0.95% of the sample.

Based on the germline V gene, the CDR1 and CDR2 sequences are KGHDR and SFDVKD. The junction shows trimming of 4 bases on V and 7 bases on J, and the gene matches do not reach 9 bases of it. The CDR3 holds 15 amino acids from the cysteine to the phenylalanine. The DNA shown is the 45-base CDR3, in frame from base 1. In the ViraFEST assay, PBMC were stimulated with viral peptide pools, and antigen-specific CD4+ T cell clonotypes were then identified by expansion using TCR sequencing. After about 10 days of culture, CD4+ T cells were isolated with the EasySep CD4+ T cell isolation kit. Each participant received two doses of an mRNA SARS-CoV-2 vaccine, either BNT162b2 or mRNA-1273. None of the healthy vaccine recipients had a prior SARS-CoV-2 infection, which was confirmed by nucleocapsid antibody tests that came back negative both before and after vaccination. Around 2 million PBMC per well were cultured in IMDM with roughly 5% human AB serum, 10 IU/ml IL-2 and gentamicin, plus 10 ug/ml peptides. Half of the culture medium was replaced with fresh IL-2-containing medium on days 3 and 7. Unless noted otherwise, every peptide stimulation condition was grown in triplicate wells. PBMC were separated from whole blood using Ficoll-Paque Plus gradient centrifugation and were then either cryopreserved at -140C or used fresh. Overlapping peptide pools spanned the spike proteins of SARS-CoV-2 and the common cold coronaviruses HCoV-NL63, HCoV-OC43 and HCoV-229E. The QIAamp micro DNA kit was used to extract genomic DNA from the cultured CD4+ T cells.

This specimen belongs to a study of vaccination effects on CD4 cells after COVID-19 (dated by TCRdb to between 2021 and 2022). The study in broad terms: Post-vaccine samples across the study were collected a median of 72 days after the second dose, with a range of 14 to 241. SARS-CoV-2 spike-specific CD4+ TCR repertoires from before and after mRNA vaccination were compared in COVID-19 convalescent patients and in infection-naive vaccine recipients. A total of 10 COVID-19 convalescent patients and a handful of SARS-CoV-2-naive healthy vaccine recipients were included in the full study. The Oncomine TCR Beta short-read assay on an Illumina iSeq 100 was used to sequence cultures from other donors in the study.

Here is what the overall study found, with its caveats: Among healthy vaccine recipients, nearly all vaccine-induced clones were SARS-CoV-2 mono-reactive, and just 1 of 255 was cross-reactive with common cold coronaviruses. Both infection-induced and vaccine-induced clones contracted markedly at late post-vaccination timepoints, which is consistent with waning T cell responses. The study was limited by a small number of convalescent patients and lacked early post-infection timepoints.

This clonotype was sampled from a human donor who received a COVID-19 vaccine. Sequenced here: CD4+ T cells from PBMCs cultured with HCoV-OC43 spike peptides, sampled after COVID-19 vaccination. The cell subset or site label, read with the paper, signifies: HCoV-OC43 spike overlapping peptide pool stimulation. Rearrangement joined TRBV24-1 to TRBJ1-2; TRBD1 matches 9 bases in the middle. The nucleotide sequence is TGTGCCACCAGTGAAACCGGGGACAGGGCTTCTGGCTACACCTTC. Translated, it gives CATSETGDRASGYTF.